This T cell receptor beta chain stems from a study of beta chain features in type 1 diabetes. Study results and limitations: VDJ junctions from patients with type 1 diabetes contained fewer insertions and more deletions.

The length of the CDR3 is 14 residues. With 2 bases clipped from V and 5 bases from J, the junction kept 5 bases outside the gene matches. Germline-derived CDR1 and CDR2 are KGHSH and LQKENI. Populations isolated by sorting all had purity greater than 95%. In regard to this clone: No antigen is known for it.

Expressed TCRB transcripts were sequenced after all isolated RNA was converted to cDNA. Naive, central memory and regulatory T cell samples yielded some 3.9 million reads on average. Method: immunoSEQ multiplex PCR; TCRdb's copy keeps in-frame clones and lacks some. The sample holds about 410,000 clones, approximately 13% seen once. The sequenced sample consisted of naive CD4+ T cells from blood. The receptor's source is a man younger than 40 in good health. The chain is built from TRBV18 and TRBJ2-7; 8 bases are shared with TRBD1. The CDR3 bases are TGTGCCAGCTCACCATCGACAGGGGTGAACGAGCAGTACGTC. This sequence encodes CASSPSTGVNEQYV.